A selection of T cell receptor beta chains follows, all from one sample in a study of cytomegalovirus exposure and HLA in healthy donors. Profiling relied on immunoSEQ multiplex PCR, and the TCRdb table lists in-frame clones only, not all of them. The sample includes roughly 60,000 clones, approximately 83% of them seen just once. Sequences were obtained from PBMCs. Source of these receptors: a man aged 25-45 years in good health and CMV-seronegative. Both conserved end residues are part of each CDR3. D genes are given only for firm matches. A clone size is listed for some rows: how often the clone was seen (once, few, many), or a class if it is expanded.

>-|-|TRBJ2-7|15|TRBV6-5
TGTGCCAGCAGGGAGGAGGGCAGGTCCGTTTACGAGCAGTACTTC
CASREEGRSVYEQYF
>-|-|TRBJ1-2|12|TRBV27
TGTGCCAGCAGTTCCGACAGCTATGGCTACACCTTC
CASSSDSYGYTF
>TRBD1|-|TRBJ1-4|13|TRBV13
TGTGCCAGCAGCTATGAACAGGGGGAAAAACTGTTTTTT
CASSYEQGEKLFF
>-|few|TRBJ1-2|13|TRBV4-2
TGTGCCAGCAGCCAACAGGGGAACTATGGCTACACCTTC
CASSQQGNYGYTF
>-|-|TRBJ2-1|15|TRBV10-3
TGTGCCATCAGTGAGTCGCAGGTAATTCACAATGAGCAGTTCTTC
CAISESQVIHNEQFF
>-|-|TRBJ1-1|15|TRBV19
TGTGCCAGTAGGGAAACGAACAGGGTTGGCACTGAAGCTTTCTTT
CASRETNRVGTEAFF
>TRBD1|few|TRBJ2-1|15|TRBV6-5
TGTGCCAGCAGTTATCAGGGGGCAGCCTACAATGAGCAGTTCTTC
CASSYQGAAYNEQFF
>-|-|TRBJ1-3|15|TRBV7-9
TGTGCCAGCAGCCTCGACAGGCCCTCTGGAAACACCATATATTTT
CASSLDRPSGNTIYF
>-|-|TRBJ2-3|12|TRBV5-4
TGTGCCAGCAGCTCCTCGGTAGATACGCAGTATTTT
CASSSSVDTQYF
>TRBD1|-|TRBJ2-2|16|TRBV12-5
TGTGCTAGTGGTTTGGGACAGGGCAAAGACACCGGGGAGCTGTTTTTT
CASGLGQGKDTGELFF
>-|-|TRBJ1-5|13|TRBV7-2
TGTGCCAGCAGCTTAAGCCGAGATCAGCCCCAGCATTTT
CASSLSRDQPQHF
>-|-|TRBJ2-7|14|TRBV27
TGTGCCAGCAGTTTATCAGGGGATATCTACGAGCAGTACTTC
CASSLSGDIYEQYF
>-|-|TRBJ2-1|17|TRBV14
TGTGCCAGCAGCCAAGATCGGGCGGGCCCCTCCTACAATGAGCAGTTCTTC
CASSQDRAGPSYNEQFF
>TRBD1|once|TRBJ1-5|14|TRBV28
TGTGCCAGCAGCGCAGGGGGCGGTAATCAGCCCCAGCATTTT
CASSAGGGNQPQHF
>-|-|TRBJ2-4|13|TRBV7-2
TGTGCCAGCAGCCTACTAACAGGGTACGATTGGTACTTC
CASSLLTGYDWYF
>TRBD2|-|TRBJ2-7|16|TRBV10-3
TGTGCCATCAGTGATCGGACTAGCGGGAGCGGAGACGAGCAGTACTTC
CAISDRTSGSGDEQYF
>-|-|TRBJ1-4|16|TRBV5-5
TGTGCCAGCAGCTTGGGTGATACAGGGATTCTCGAAAAACTGTTTTTT
CASSLGDTGILEKLFF
>TRBD1|once|TRBJ1-4|15|TRBV7-9
TGTTCCAGCAGCTTAAGCACAGGGGGCAGGGAAAAACTGTTTTTT
CSSSLSTGGREKLFF
>TRBD1|-|TRBJ1-2|14|TRBV27
TGTGCCAGCAGGGGGACAGGGAGGGACTATGGCTACACCTTC
CASRGTGRDYGYTF
>-|-|TRBJ2-7|14|TRBV10-3
TGTGCCTCAAGTGCAGTTCCAGAATCCTACGAGCAGTACTTC
CASSAVPESYEQYF
>TRBD1|few|TRBJ1-4|18|TRBV4-1
TGCGCCAGCAGTCAAGCTAGTACGACAGGGCTAGTAGACAGAAAACTGTTTTTT
CASSQASTTGLVDRKLFF
>-|once|TRBJ2-5|15|TRBV6-5
TGTGCCAGCAGTAAATCTCCGGTGGACCAAGAGACCCAGTACTTC
CASSKSPVDQETQYF